The rows below give T cell receptor beta chains drawn from one sample of a study of blood T cell repertoires in COVID-19. Clones were sequenced by immunoSEQ multiplex PCR, and TCRdb holds only the in-frame ones, with some missing. Here the sample spans roughly 220,000 clones, roughly four fifths being singletons. The source material was PBMCs or T cells enriched from blood (not recorded which). These receptors were taken from a man aged 40-50 years who had recovered from COVID-19. CDR3s include the opening cysteine and the closing phenylalanine or tryptophan. A D gene is named only where the DNA matches it firmly. Clone size is shown for a subset of rows, as once, few, many or a class of expanded clone.

clone_size	v_call	d_call	j_call	cdr3_nt	cdr3_aa
-	TRBV2	TRBD2	TRBJ2-1	TGTGCCAGCAGGGAAGGACTAGCGGGGGATGAGCAGTTCTTC	CASREGLAGDEQFF
few	TRBV19	TRBD2	TRBJ2-2	TGTGCCAGTAGTCCTCCAGCGGGAGGGCCAACCGGGGAGCTGTTTTTT	CASSPPAGGPTGELFF
-	TRBV18	-	TRBJ1-2	TGTGCCAGCTCACCAAACAGGGATTCAGGCACCTTC	CASSPNRDSGTF
-	TRBV7-2	TRBD1	TRBJ2-5	TGTGCCAGCAGCCCCCGGGACAGGGGGAGAGAGACCCAGTACTTC	CASSPRDRGRETQYF
-	TRBV27	-	TRBJ1-1	TGTGCCAGCACCGAGGGCACTAACACTGAAGCTTTCTTT	CASTEGTNTEAFF
-	TRBV5-4	-	TRBJ2-7	TGTGCCAGCAGCTTACGGGCAGGGGAGCAGTACTTC	CASSLRAGEQYF
once	TRBV7-2	-	TRBJ1-2	TGTGCCAGCAATAACAGGAGACTCTATGGCTACACCTTC	CASNNRRLYGYTF
-	TRBV14	-	TRBJ2-5	TGTGCCAGCAGCCAAGCAGGAGGAAGGACCCAGTACTTC	CASSQAGGRTQYF
-	TRBV5-1	TRBD1	TRBJ1-1	TGCGCCAGCAGCTTTGGGACAGACGGTGAAGCTTTCTTT	CASSFGTDGEAFF
-	TRBV15	-	TRBJ1-2	TGTGCCACCAGCAGAGGTACTCCCCAGGATGGCTACACCTTC	CATSRGTPQDGYTF
-	TRBV5-1	-	TRBJ2-3	TGCGCCAGCAGTCTGGACAGTAGGGACAATACGCAGTATTTT	CASSLDSRDNTQYF
-	TRBV3-1/TRBV3-2	-	TRBJ2-7	TGTGCCAGCAGCCAAACCGGGAGAGCCTCCTACGAGCAGTACTTC	CASSQTGRASYEQYF
-	TRBV7-2	-	TRBJ1-1	TGTGCCAGCAGCTTAGATTGGGGGGATGCTGAAGCTTTCTTT	CASSLDWGDAEAFF
-	TRBV10-1	-	TRBJ1-5	TGCGCCAGCAGCCGTAGACAGGTCCAGCCCCAGCATTTT	CASSRRQVQPQHF
-	TRBV9	TRBD1	TRBJ1-4	TGTGCCAGCAGCGCAATGGGACAGAAGAATGAAAAACTGTTTTTT	CASSAMGQKNEKLFF
-	TRBV25-1	-	TRBJ1-6	TGTGCCAGCAGTGCTAAGAGCTCCTATAATTCACCCCTCCACTTT	CASSAKSSYNSPLHF
-	TRBV28	TRBD1	TRBJ1-2	TGTGCCAGCAGTTTATCCCCGGGACAGGGATATGGCTACACCTTC	CASSLSPGQGYGYTF
-	TRBV6-5	-	TRBJ1-5	TGTGCCAGCAGTTCTACAGGGAACAATCAGCCCCAGCATTTT	CASSSTGNNQPQHF
-	TRBV19	TRBD1	TRBJ1-1	TGTGCCAGTAGGGGACAGGGTTTTGTCACTGAAGCTTTCTTT	CASRGQGFVTEAFF
-	TRBV5-1	-	TRBJ2-1	TGCGCCAGCAGCTTGTTGAGGAATGAGCAGTTCTTC	CASSLLRNEQFF
-	TRBV7-2	TRBD1	TRBJ2-7	TGTGCCAGCAGCATCGGGACAGGGGGCTCCTACGAGCAGTACTTC	CASSIGTGGSYEQYF
-	TRBV25-1	TRBD2	TRBJ2-7	TGTGCCAGCACCCCTTCCGGGAGGGGAGGGCAGTACTTC	CASTPSGRGGQYF